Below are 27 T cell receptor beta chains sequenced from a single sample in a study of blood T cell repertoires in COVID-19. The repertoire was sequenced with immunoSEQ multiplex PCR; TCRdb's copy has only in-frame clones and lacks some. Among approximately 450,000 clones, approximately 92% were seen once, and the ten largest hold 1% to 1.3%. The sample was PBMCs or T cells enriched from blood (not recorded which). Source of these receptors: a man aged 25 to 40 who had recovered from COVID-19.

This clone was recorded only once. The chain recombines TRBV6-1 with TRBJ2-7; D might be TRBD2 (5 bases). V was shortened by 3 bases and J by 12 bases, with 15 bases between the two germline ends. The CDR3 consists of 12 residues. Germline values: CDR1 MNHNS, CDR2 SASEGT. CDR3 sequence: CASSDWRVNLYF. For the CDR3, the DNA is TGTGCCAGCAGTGATTGGCGGGTAAATCTGTACTTC.

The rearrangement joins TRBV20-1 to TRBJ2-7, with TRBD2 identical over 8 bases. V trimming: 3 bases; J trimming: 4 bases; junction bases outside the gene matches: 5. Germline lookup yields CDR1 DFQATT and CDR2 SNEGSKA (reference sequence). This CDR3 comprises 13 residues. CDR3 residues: CSASWAGGYEQYF. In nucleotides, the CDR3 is TGCAGTGCTAGTTGGGCGGGAGGTTACGAGCAGTACTTC.

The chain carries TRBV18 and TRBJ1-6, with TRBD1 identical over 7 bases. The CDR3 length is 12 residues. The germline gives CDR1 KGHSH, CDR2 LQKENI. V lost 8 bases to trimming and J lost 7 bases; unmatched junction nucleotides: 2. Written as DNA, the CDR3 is TGTGCCAGCCGGGACAGCAATTCACCCCTCCACTTT. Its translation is CASRDSNSPLHF.

The CDR3, as DNA: TGTGCTAGTGGTTCCCGCCACGAGGGACTAGCGGGAGCTCGGCCCTACGAGCAGTACTTC. It translates to CASGSRHEGLAGARPYEQYF. The chain joins TRBV12-5 to TRBJ2-7; 14 nucleotides agree with TRBD2. Germline V CDR1 and CDR2: LGHNT, FRNRAP. The J segment lost 2 bases and the V segment lost 4 bases, leaving 16 bases of the junction unmatched. This CDR3 contains 20 residues.

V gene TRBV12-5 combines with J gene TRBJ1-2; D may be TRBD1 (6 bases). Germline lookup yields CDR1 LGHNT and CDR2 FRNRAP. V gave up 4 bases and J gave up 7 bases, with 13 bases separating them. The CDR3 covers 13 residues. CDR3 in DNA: TGTGCTAGTGGTTCCAGGACAGAAACTGGCTACACCTTC. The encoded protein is CASGSRTETGYTF. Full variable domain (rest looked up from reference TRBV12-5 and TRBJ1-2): DARVTQTPRHKVTEMGQEVTMRCQPILGHNTVFWYRQTMMQGLELLAYFRNRAPLDDSGMPKDRFSAEMPDATLATLKIQPSEPRDSAVYFCASGSRTETGYTFGSGTRLTVV.

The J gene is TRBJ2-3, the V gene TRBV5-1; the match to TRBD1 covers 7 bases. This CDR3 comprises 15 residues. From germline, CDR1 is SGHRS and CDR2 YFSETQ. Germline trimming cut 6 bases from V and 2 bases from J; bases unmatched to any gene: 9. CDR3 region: CASIVGQELTDTQYF. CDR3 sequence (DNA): TGCGCCAGCATCGTAGGACAGGAGCTCACAGATACGCAGTATTTT.

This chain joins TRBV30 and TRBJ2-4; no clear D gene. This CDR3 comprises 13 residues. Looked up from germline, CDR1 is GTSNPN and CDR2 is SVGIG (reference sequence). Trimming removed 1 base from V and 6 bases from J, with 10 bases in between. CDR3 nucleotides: TGTGCCTGGAGTGCGTATTCCTTAAACATTCAGTACTTC. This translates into CAWSAYSLNIQYF.

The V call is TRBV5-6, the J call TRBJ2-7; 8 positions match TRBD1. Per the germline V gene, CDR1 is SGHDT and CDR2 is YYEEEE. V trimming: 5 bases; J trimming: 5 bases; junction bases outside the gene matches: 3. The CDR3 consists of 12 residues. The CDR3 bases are TGTGCCAGCAGTCGACAGGGGAACGAGCAGTACTTC. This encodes CASSRQGNEQYF. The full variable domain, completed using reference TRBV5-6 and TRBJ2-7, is DAGVTQSPTHLIKTRGQQVTLRCSPKSGHDTVSWYQQALGQGPQFIFQYYEEEERQRGNFPDRFSGHQFPNYSSELNVNALLLGDSALYLCASSRQGNEQYFGPGTRLTVT.

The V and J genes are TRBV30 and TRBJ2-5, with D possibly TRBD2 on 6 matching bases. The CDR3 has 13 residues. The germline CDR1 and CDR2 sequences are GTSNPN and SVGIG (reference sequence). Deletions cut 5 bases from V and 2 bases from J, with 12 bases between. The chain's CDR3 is CAWALREQETQYF. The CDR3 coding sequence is TGTGCCTGGGCCTTGCGGGAACAAGAGACCCAGTACTTC.

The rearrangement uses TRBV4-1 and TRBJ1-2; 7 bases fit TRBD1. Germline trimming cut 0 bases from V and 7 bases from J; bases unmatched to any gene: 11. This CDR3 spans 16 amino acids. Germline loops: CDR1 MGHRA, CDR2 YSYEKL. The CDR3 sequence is CASSQEPTVTGIGYTF. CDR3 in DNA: TGCGCCAGCAGCCAAGAGCCTACCGTGACAGGGATTGGCTACACCTTC.

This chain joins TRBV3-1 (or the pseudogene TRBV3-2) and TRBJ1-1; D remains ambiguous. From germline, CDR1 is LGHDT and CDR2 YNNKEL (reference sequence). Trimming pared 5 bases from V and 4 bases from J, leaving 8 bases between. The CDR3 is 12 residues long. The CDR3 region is CASSDMGTEAFF. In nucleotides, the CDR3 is TGTGCCAGCAGCGACATGGGCACTGAAGCTTTCTTT.

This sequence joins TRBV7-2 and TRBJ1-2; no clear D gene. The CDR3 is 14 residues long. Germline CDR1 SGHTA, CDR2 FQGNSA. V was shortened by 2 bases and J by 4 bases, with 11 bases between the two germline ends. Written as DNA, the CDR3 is TGTGCCAGCAGCTTAAACGGTCCTGGCTATGGCTACACCTTC. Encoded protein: CASSLNGPGYGYTF.

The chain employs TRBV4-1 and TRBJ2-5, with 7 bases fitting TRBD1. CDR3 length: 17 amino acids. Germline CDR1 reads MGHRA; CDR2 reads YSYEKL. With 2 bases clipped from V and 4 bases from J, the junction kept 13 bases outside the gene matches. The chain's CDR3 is CASSQRGRGQGLETQYF. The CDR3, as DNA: TGCGCCAGCAGCCAAAGGGGGCGAGGGCAGGGGTTAGAGACCCAGTACTTC.

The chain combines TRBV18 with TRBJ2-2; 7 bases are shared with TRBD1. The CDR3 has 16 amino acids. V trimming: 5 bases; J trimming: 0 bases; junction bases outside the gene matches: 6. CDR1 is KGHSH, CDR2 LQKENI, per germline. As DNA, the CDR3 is TGTGCCAGCTCAGAGGGGGCGCCTTCGAACACCGGGGAGCTGTTTTTT. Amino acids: CASSEGAPSNTGELFF.

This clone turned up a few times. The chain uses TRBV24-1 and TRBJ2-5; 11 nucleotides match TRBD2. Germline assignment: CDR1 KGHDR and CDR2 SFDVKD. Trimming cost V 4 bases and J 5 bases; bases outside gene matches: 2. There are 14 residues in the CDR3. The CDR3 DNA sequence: TGTGCCACCAGTGAGACTAGCGGGATCGAGACCCAGTACTTC. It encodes CATSETSGIETQYF.

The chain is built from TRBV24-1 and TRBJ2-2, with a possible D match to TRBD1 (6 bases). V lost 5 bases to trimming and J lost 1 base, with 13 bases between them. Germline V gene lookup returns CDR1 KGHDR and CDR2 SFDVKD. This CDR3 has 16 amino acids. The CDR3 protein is CATSVPGQENTGELFF. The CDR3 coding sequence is TGTGCCACCAGTGTACCGGGACAAGAGAACACCGGGGAGCTGTTTTTT.

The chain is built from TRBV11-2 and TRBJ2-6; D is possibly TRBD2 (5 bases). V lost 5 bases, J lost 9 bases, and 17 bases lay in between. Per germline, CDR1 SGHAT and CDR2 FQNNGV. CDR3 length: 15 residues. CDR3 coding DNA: TGTGCCAGCAGCCCCACGGCGGGTCCTGGCAACGTCCTGACTTTC. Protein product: CASSPTAGPGNVLTF.

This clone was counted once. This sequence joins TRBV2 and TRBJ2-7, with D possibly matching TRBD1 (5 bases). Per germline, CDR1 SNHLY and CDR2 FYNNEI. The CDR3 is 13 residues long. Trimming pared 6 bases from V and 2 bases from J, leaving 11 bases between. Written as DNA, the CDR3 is TGTGCCAGCAGCGCAGACAGAACCTACGAGCAGTACTTC. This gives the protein CASSADRTYEQYF.

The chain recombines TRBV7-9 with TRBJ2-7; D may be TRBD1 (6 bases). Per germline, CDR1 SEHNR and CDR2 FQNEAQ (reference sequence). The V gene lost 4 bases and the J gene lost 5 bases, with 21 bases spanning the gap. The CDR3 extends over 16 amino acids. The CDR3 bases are TGTGCCAGCAGCTCCGGGACAATGATGAATATTGACGAGCAGTACTTC. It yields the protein CASSSGTMMNIDEQYF.

As DNA, the CDR3 is TGTGCCAGCAGTGGCCCTGAATCCGACCCGCGGCACTATGGCTACACCTTC. This gives the protein CASSGPESDPRHYGYTF. J is TRBJ1-2 and V is TRBV6-1, with D unresolved. Per germline, CDR1 MNHNS and CDR2 SASEGT. V dropped 4 bases and J dropped 3 bases, with 21 bases sitting between them. This CDR3 region has 17 residues.

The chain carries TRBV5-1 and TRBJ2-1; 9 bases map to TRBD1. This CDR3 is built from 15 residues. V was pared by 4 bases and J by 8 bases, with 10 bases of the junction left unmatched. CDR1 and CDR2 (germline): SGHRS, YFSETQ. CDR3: CASSHGQGRFDEQFF. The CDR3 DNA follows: TGCGCCAGCAGCCACGGACAGGGGCGGTTCGATGAGCAGTTCTTC.

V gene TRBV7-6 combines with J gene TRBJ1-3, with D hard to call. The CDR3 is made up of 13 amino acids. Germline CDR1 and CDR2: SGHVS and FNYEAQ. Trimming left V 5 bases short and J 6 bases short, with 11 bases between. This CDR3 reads CASSALTPNTIYF. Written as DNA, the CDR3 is TGTGCCAGCAGCGCCCTGACACCAAACACCATATATTTT.

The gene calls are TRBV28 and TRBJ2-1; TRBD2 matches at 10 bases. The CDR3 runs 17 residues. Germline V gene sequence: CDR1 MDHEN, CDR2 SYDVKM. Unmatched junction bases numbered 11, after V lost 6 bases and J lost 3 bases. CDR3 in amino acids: CASSPYHGLAVYNEQFF. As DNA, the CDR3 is TGTGCCAGCAGCCCTTACCACGGACTAGCGGTCTACAATGAGCAGTTCTTC.

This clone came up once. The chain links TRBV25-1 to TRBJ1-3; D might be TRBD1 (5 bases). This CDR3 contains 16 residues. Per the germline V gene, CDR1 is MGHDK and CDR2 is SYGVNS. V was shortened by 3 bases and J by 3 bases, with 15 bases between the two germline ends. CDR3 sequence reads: CASSDPLRGYGNTIYF. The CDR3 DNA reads TGTGCCAGCAGTGACCCCCTACGGGGGTATGGAAACACCATATATTTT.

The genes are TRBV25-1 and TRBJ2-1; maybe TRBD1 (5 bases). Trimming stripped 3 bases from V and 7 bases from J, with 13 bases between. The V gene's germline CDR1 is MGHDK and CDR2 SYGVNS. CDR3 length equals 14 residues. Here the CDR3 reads CASSDPRVENEQFF. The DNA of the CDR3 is TGTGCCAGCAGTGACCCCAGGGTGGAGAATGAGCAGTTCTTC.

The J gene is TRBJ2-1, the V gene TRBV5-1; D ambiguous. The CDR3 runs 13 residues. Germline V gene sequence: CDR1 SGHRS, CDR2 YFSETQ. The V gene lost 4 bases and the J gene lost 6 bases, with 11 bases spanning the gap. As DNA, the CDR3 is TGCGCCAGCAGCCACAGCTTAAGCAATGAGCAGTTCTTC. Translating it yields CASSHSLSNEQFF.

The CDR3 protein is CASSSRGQNLPHEQFF. The CDR3 bases are TGTGCCAGCAGTTCGCGGGGCCAGAATCTCCCCCATGAGCAGTTCTTC. This chain joins TRBV6-4 and TRBJ2-1, with D possibly being TRBD2 (6 bases). Trimming removed 5 bases from V and 8 bases from J, with 22 bases in between. Germline lookup yields CDR1 MRHNA and CDR2 SNTAGT. The CDR3 has 16 residues.